These T cell receptor beta chains were read from a single sample in a study of coeliac disease. TCRdb's copy holds only in-frame clones and misses some; the assay was immunoSEQ multiplex PCR. The sample gives fewer than 7,000 clones, roughly 69% of which show up once; 5.5% to 7.5% is in the top ten. Sequenced sample: lamina propria lymphocytes from the gut. The source of these receptors is a man under 40 with celiac disease. The CDR3 runs from the conserved cysteine through the conserved F or W. D genes are given only for firm matches. Only some rows state a clone size, as once, few, many or a class for expanded clones.

j_call,clone_size,v_call,d_call,cdr3_nt,cdr3_aa
TRBJ1-2,.,TRBV28,.,TGTGCCAGCTCCTTGGGGGGGACGATTTATGGCTACACCTTC,CASSLGGTIYGYTF
TRBJ2-1,.,TRBV18,TRBD1,TGTGCCAGCTCACCGGGACAGAACAATGAGCAGTTCTTC,CASSPGQNNEQFF
TRBJ1-1,.,TRBV4-3,.,TGCGCCAGCAGCCAAGGTAATTTGAACACTGAAGCTTTCTTT,CASSQGNLNTEAFF
TRBJ2-7,few,TRBV27,TRBD2,TGTGCCAGCAGTGGGACGGGGGGCTACGAGCAGTACTTC,CASSGTGGYEQYF
TRBJ2-7,.,TRBV5-1,TRBD1,TGCGCCAGCAGCCGGGACAGTTACTACGAGCAGTACTTC,CASSRDSYYEQYF
TRBJ2-1,.,TRBV5-4,.,TGTGCCAGCAGGCCGGACAGTGGCGGCTCCTACAATGAGCAGTTCTTC,CASRPDSGGSYNEQFF
TRBJ2-2,.,TRBV9,.,TGTGCCAGCAGCGGCTACCCGGGACAAGACTCCTTGAACACCGGGGAGCTGTTTTTT,CASSGYPGQDSLNTGELFF
TRBJ2-3,.,TRBV7-9,.,TGTGCCAGCAGCTCCCTGGGGGCCAGCACAGATACGCAGTATTTT,CASSSLGASTDTQYF
TRBJ2-5,.,TRBV7-6,.,TGTGCCAGCAGCAACCCGGGTTCGGGGGATGGAGAGACCCAGTACTTC,CASSNPGSGDGETQYF
TRBJ2-3,.,TRBV19,.,TGTGCCAGTAGTTCCTCCCGCGGTAGCACAGATACGCAGTATTTT,CASSSSRGSTDTQYF
TRBJ2-7,few,TRBV4-1,.,TGCGCCAGCAGCCACGTCCGGGACTTCTCCTACGAGCAGTACTTC,CASSHVRDFSYEQYF
TRBJ2-5,.,TRBV7-9,TRBD2,TGTGCCAGCACCATAGTACTAGCGGGGCAAGAGACCCAGTACTTC,CASTIVLAGQETQYF
TRBJ2-7,.,TRBV5-4,.,TGTGCCAGCAGCTTGTGGTCAGCGGACGAGCAGTACTTC,CASSLWSADEQYF
TRBJ2-7,.,TRBV27,TRBD1,TGTGCCAGCAGTTACCGGGACAGGGATGGAGAGCAGTACTTC,CASSYRDRDGEQYF
TRBJ2-2,.,TRBV4-1,.,TGCGCCAGCAGCCAGGATTACGTAGCCGGATTCACCGGGGAGCTGTTTTTT,CASSQDYVAGFTGELFF
TRBJ1-1,few,TRBV11-2,TRBD1,TGTGCCAGCAGCTTGGGTTGGACAGGACGCAAAGCTTTCTTT,CASSLGWTGRKAFF
TRBJ2-6,.,TRBV2,TRBD2,TGTGCCAGCAGTCCCAGGCGGGGACTGGGCGGGAGCTCTGGGGCCAACGTCCTGACTTTC,CASSPRRGLGGSSGANVLTF
TRBJ2-7,few,TRBV7-3,TRBD2,TGTGCCAGCAGCTTAATGGGGGGGAAGTACGAGCAGTACTTC,CASSLMGGKYEQYF
TRBJ2-7,few,TRBV7-2,TRBD2,TGTGCCAGCAGCCCCTGGACTAGCGGGACCATCTACGAGCAGTACTTC,CASSPWTSGTIYEQYF
TRBJ1-2,.,TRBV19,.,TGTGCCAGTAGTGTCCCGGGTGGTGGCTACACCTTC,CASSVPGGGYTF
TRBJ2-1,.,TRBV2,TRBD1,TGTGCCAGCAGCCCGAAACAGGGGGAGCATGAGCAGTTCTTC,CASSPKQGEHEQFF
TRBJ1-4,.,TRBV30,.,TGTGCCTGGAGTGCGAATGAAAAACTGTTTTTT,CAWSANEKLFF
TRBJ2-2,.,TRBV5-4,.,TGTGCCAGCAGCTCACTAGCATCCGGGGAGCTGTTTTTT,CASSSLASGELFF
TRBJ2-7,.,TRBV7-2,.,TGTGCCAGCAGCTTCTCAGGGGTGAACTACGAGCAGTACTTC,CASSFSGVNYEQYF
TRBJ2-7,.,TRBV28,.,TGTGCCAGCAATCAAGGGGACAATTCCTACGAGCAGTACTTC,CASNQGDNSYEQYF
TRBJ1-1,.,TRBV5-1,TRBD1,TGCGCCAGCAGCGACGACAGGGGTACGAACACTAAAGCTTTCTTT,CASSDDRGTNTKAFF
TRBJ2-7,.,TRBV4-1,TRBD1,TGCGCCAGCAGCCAAGATCCGGCAGGGGGCTACGAGCAGTACTTC,CASSQDPAGGYEQYF
TRBJ2-3,.,TRBV19,TRBD1,TGTGCCAGTAGCATACAGGGGAACACAGATACGCAGTATTTT,CASSIQGNTDTQYF
TRBJ1-2,.,TRBV7-2,.,TGTGCCAGCAGCCGCGACAGTAACTATGGCTACACCTTC,CASSRDSNYGYTF
TRBJ2-7,.,TRBV6-5,TRBD2,TGTGCCAGCAGTTACTCGAGAGGGAGGGCCGAGCAGTACTTC,CASSYSRGRAEQYF
TRBJ1-3,.,TRBV2,.,TGTGCCAACCTAAACCCGTCGCGGAACACCATATATTTT,CANLNPSRNTIYF
TRBJ2-7,few,TRBV27,TRBD2,TGTGCCAGCAGTCAATCTAGCGGGGGTTACGAGCAGTACTTC,CASSQSSGGYEQYF
TRBJ2-5,.,TRBV2,TRBD2,TGTGCCAGCAGGGGGGAGGGGGAGACCCAGTACTTC,CASRGEGETQYF
TRBJ2-7,.,TRBV9,TRBD1,TGTGCCAGCAGCGTACAGGACAGGGGAGAAGGCGAGCAGTACTTC,CASSVQDRGEGEQYF
TRBJ2-1,.,TRBV7-8,.,TGTGCCAGCAGCTTATTTTCCGCACTGAGCTCCTACAATGAGCAGTTCTTC,CASSLFSALSSYNEQFF
TRBJ2-5,.,TRBV6-1,TRBD1,TGTGGACCGGACAGGGGGCGTCGGGAGACCCAGTACTTC,CGPDRGRRETQYF
TRBJ1-1,.,TRBV7-2,TRBD1,TGTGCCAGCAGGCCGGGACAGATGAACGCTGAAGCTTTCTTT,CASRPGQMNAEAFF
TRBJ2-3,.,TRBV5-1,TRBD1,TGCGCCAGCAGCTTGGGACAGGGAGGCACAGATACGCAGTATTTT,CASSLGQGGTDTQYF
TRBJ1-5,.,TRBV7-7,.,TGTGCTAGCAGCTTGGCGGGGGGAGGGGTCGGTCAGCCCCAGCATTTT,CASSLAGGGVGQPQHF
TRBJ1-5,.,TRBV28,.,TGTGCCAGCAGTCCCCCCGACAGGTATCAGCCCCAGCATTTT,CASSPPDRYQPQHF
TRBJ1-1,.,TRBV2,.,TGTGCCAGCAGTGGACAGCAGAACACTGAAGCTTTCTTT,CASSGQQNTEAFF
TRBJ2-1,once,TRBV4-2,TRBD2,TGTGCCAGCAGCCATTACCAGACTAGCGGGGGGACCAATGAGCAGTTCTTC,CASSHYQTSGGTNEQFF
TRBJ2-5,few,TRBV7-7,TRBD1,TGTGCCAGCAGCAACTCCCGGGACAGGGGTCAAAACCAGTACTTC,CASSNSRDRGQNQYF
TRBJ2-1,.,TRBV9,.,TGTGCCAGCAGCTCGAGCCTTACCTCCTACAATGAGCAGTTCTTC,CASSSSLTSYNEQFF
TRBJ1-4,.,TRBV15,.,TGTGCCACCAGACCGACAGGCCCTAATGAAAAACTGTTTTTT,CATRPTGPNEKLFF
TRBJ1-6,few,TRBV10-3,.,TGTGCCATCAGGTCGGGGGACAATTCACCCCTCCACTTT,CAIRSGDNSPLHF
TRBJ2-7,.,TRBV5-1,TRBD2,TGCGCCAGCAGCGTGGCTAGCGGGAGCGGCTACGAGCAGTACTTC,CASSVASGSGYEQYF